The 5 T cell receptor beta chains below come from one sample, sequenced in a study of prognosis after radiotherapy for stage I lung cancer. Genomic DNA was the source, and TCR beta CDR3 was amplified from it by two-round multiplex PCR. Primers were specific to each TRBV and TRBJ gene in first-round PCR. Via MiXCR, TCRdb re-called the multiplex PCR reads, giving one row per CDR3 protein. The data contain some 36,000 distinct CDR3 sequences, roughly 24% of them seen just once; the ten biggest clones take up less than 30%. This specimen consisted of PBMCs, obtained before or after stereotactic body radiation therapy (not recorded which). These receptors all come from a donor of 50 years or more with non-small cell lung cancer.

This clonotype was detected ten times or more. The gene calls are TRBV24-1 and TRBJ2-1; no firm D call. This CDR3 is built from 11 residues. Trimming pared 7 bases from V and 8 bases from J, leaving 8 bases between. Germline CDR1 is KGHDR and CDR2 is SFDVKD. The CDR3 DNA follows: TGTGCCACCAGCTTTTTCTATGAGCAGTTCTTC. This encodes CATSFFYEQFF.

This clonotype was detected ten times or more. J is TRBJ1-6 and V is TRBV20-1, with D tentatively TRBD1 (6 bases). V was clipped by 5 bases and J by 0 bases, with 11 bases between them. CDR3 length: 15 residues. CDR1 and CDR2 (germline): DFQATT, SNEGSKA (reference sequence). The CDR3 spells CSALDSSSYNSPLHF. DNA of the CDR3: TGCAGTGCTCTGGACAGTAGCTCCTATAATTCACCCCTCCACTTT.

This clonotype has at least ten counts. The chain uses TRBV5-6 and TRBJ1-3; no definite D call. CDR1 and CDR2 from the germline V gene are SGHDT and YYEEEE. Trimming pared 3 bases from V and 0 bases from J, leaving 4 bases between. CDR3 size: 13 residues. The CDR3 spells CASSSISGNTIYF. The CDR3 nucleotides are TGTGCCAGCAGCTCCATCTCTGGAAACACCATATATTTT.

Many counts were recorded for this clonotype. V and J are TRBV5-1 and TRBJ2-1, with 8 bases aligning to TRBD2. The CDR3 extends over 16 amino acids. V dropped 4 bases and J dropped 6; count of bases not matched to a gene: 12. The germline CDR1 and CDR2 sequences are SGHRS and YFSETQ. CDR3 region: CASSPLAAGVSNEQFF. The DNA for the CDR3 is TGCGCCAGCAGCCCCCTTGCAGCGGGAGTCTCCAATGAGCAGTTCTTC.

This clonotype came up many times. This chain connects TRBV6-1 to TRBJ2-7; a weak D match, TRBD1 (6 bases). V lost 6 bases and J 5 bases, leaving 20 bases between the germline ends. There are 15 residues in the CDR3. The germline V gene has CDR1 MNHNS and CDR2 SASEGT. DNA of the CDR3: TGTGCCAGCAGCCGGGGCCCTGTTAACAGGGACGAGCAGTACTTC. Residues: CASSRGPVNRDEQYF.